The 8 T cell receptor beta chains below come from one sample, sequenced in a study of T cell changes during pregnancy in multiple sclerosis. Repertoires were generated with immunoSEQ multiplex PCR, while TCRdb's copy carries only in-frame clones and drops some. This sample has roughly 110,000 clones, with just under 95% found just once. This specimen was peripheral blood, taken after pregnancy. Source of these receptors: a female donor with multiple sclerosis, enrolled in a pregnancy study.

The rearrangement links TRBV28 to TRBJ1-1, with 8 bases that match TRBD1. Germline V CDR1 and CDR2: MDHEN, SYDVKM. The CDR3 is 15 residues long. The ends lost 2 bases at V and 4 bases at J; junction bases unmatched: 6. CDR3 region: CASSLAGQGGTEAFF. Here the CDR3 DNA reads TGTGCCAGCAGTTTAGCAGGACAGGGTGGCACTGAAGCTTTCTTT.

This chain connects TRBV19 to TRBJ1-2; D unclear. Trimming shortened V by 0 bases and J by 2 bases, and 10 bases separated the two germline ends. Germline V gene lookup returns CDR1 LNHDA and CDR2 SQIVND (reference sequence). This CDR3 contains 15 residues. CDR3 in amino acids: CASSIDPLGNYGYTF. In DNA form, the CDR3 reads TGTGCCAGTAGTATAGATCCATTGGGCAACTATGGCTACACCTTC.

The gene calls are TRBV4-2 and TRBJ2-1; 9 bases are a match to TRBD2. The CDR3 is 18 amino acids. With V trimmed by 0 bases and J by 6 bases, 12 bases remained unmatched. Germline V lookup: CDR1 LGHNA, CDR2 YNFKEQ. This CDR3 is CASSQDLRSSGRFNEQFF. The CDR3 DNA reads TGTGCCAGCAGCCAAGATCTAAGATCCAGCGGGAGGTTCAATGAGCAGTTCTTC.

This clone occurred once. The J gene is TRBJ1-1, the V gene TRBV19, with no clear D. Trimming took 4 bases from V and 0 from J, leaving 12 bases between them. The CDR3 loop spans 15 amino acids. Germline V lookup: CDR1 LNHDA, CDR2 SQIVND (reference sequence). CDR3 sequence: CASSTAREVNTEAFF. CDR3 in DNA: TGTGCCAGTAGTACCGCCCGGGAGGTGAACACTGAAGCTTTCTTT.

This clone has only a few counts. The chain has TRBV30 and TRBJ1-1, with 7 bases identical to TRBD1. Germline V gene sequence: CDR1 GTSNPN, CDR2 SVGIG (reference sequence). The CDR3 covers 13 residues. V lost 5 bases, J lost 1 base, and 4 bases stayed unmatched. CDR3 amino acids: CAWDRAKNTEAFF. CDR3 DNA: TGTGCCTGGGACAGGGCCAAGAACACTGAAGCTTTCTTT.

V usage is TRBV7-8 and J usage is TRBJ2-7, with D possibly being TRBD2 (5 bases). V was shortened by 5 bases and J by 0 bases, with 14 bases between the two germline ends. This CDR3 region has 15 residues. CDR1 and CDR2 (germline): SGHVS, FQNEAQ. DNA for the CDR3: TGTGCCAGCAGCCGCGGGTCAGGCACCTCCTACGAGCAGTACTTC. It encodes CASSRGSGTSYEQYF.

The V call is TRBV18, the J call TRBJ1-2; no clear D gene. The V gene's germline CDR1 is KGHSH and CDR2 LQKENI. V lost 1 base, J lost 1 base, and 16 bases lay in between. The CDR3 sequence is 17 residues long. DNA for the CDR3: TGTGCCAGCTCACCACTGCACACTAGATTTATTAACTATGGCTACACCTTC. Translated: CASSPLHTRFINYGYTF.

The chain links TRBV4-1 to TRBJ2-1; D remains ambiguous. The CDR3 consists of 13 residues. Germline V CDR1 and CDR2: MGHRA, YSYEKL. Trimming took off 0 bases at V and 8 bases at J, with 8 bases between the two ends. This chain's CDR3 is CASSQEKDYEQFF. The CDR3 nucleotides read TGCGCCAGCAGCCAAGAGAAAGACTATGAGCAGTTCTTC.